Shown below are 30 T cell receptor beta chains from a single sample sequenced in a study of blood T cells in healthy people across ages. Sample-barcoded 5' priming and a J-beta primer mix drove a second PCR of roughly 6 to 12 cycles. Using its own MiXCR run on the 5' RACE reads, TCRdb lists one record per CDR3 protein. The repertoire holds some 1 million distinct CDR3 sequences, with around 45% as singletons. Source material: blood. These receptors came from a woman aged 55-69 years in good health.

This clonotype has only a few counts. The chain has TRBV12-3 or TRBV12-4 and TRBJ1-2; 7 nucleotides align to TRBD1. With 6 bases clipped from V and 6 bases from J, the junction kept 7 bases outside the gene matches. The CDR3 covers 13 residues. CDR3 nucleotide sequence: TGTGCCAGCAGGCCGACAGGGAGCCATGGCTACACCTTC. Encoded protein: CASRPTGSHGYTF.

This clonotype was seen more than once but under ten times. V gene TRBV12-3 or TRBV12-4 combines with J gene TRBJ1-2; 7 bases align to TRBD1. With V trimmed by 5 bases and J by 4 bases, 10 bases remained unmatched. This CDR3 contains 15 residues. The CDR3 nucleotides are TGTGCCAGCAGTCCGGAGACAGGGAAAGTCTATGGCTACACCTTC. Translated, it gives CASSPETGKVYGYTF.

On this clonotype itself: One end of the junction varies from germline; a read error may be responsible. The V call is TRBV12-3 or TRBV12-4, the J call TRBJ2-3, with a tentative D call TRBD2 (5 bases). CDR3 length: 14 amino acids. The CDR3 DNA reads TGTGCCTGCAGGAGGACGGCTAGCACAGATACGCAGTATTTT. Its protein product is CACRRTASTDTQYF.

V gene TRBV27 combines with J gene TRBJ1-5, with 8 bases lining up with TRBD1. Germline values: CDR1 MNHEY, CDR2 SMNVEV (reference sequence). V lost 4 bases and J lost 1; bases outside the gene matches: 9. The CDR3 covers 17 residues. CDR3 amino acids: CASSSGITGGSNQPQHF. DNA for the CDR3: TGTGCCAGCAGTTCCGGCATTACAGGGGGGAGCAATCAGCCCCAGCATTTT.

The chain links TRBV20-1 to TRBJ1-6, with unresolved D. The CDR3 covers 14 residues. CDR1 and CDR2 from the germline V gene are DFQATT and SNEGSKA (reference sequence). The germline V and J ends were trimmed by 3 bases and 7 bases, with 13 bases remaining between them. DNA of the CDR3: TGCAGTGCTAGGCTGGACGGCTTAAATTCACCCCTCCACTTT. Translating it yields CSARLDGLNSPLHF.

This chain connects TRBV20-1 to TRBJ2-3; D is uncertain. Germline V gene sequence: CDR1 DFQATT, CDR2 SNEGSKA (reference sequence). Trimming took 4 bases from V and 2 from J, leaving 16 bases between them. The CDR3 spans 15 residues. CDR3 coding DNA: TGCAGTGCTAAGAGAACAGTGCCCATCACAGATACGCAGTATTTT. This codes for CSAKRTVPITDTQYF.

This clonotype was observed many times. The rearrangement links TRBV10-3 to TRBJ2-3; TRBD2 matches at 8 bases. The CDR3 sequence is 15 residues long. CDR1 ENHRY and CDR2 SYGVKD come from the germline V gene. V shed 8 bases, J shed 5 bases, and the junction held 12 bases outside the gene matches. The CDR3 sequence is CAIGPSSGRQDTQYF. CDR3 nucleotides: TGTGCCATCGGACCCTCTAGCGGGCGCCAAGATACGCAGTATTTT.

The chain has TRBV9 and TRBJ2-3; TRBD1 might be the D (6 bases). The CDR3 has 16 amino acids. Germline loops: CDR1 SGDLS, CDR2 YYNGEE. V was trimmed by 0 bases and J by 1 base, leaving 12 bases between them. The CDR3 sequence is CASSVEQGHGTDTQYF. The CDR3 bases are TGTGCCAGCAGCGTAGAACAGGGTCACGGCACAGATACGCAGTATTTT.

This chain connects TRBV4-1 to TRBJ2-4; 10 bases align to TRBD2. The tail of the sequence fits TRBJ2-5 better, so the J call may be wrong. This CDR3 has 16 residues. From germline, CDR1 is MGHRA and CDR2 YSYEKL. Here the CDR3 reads CASSQEGSGGGRTQYF. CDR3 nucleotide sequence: TGCGCCAGCAGCCAAGAAGGGAGCGGGGGGGGGCGGACCCAGTACTTC.

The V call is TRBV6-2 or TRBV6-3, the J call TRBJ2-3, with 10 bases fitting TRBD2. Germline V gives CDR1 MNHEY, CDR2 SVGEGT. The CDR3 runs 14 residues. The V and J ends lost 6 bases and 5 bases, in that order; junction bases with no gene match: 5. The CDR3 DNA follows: TGTGCCAGCAGAAGAGCGGGAGGGTTAGATACGCAGTATTTT. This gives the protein CASRRAGGLDTQYF.

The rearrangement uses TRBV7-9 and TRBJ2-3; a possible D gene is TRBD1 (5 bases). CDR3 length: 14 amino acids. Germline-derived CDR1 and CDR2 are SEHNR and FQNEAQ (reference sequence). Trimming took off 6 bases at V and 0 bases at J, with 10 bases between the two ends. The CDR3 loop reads CASRTAVSTDTQYF. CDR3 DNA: TGTGCCAGCAGGACAGCCGTTAGCACAGATACGCAGTATTTT. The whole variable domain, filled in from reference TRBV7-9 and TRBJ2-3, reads DTGVSQNPRHKITKRGQNVTFRCDPISEHNRLYWYRQTLGQGPEFLTYFQNEAQLEKSRLLSDRFSAERPKGSFSTLEIQRTEQGDSAMYLCASRTAVSTDTQYFGPGTRLTVL.

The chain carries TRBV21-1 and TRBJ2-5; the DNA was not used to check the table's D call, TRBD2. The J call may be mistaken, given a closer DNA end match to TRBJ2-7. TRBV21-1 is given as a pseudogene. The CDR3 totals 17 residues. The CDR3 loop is CASSKRPELGLAYEQYF. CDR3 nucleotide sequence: TGTGCCAGCAGCAAAAGGCCGGAACTGGGACTAGCTTACGAGCAGTACTTC.

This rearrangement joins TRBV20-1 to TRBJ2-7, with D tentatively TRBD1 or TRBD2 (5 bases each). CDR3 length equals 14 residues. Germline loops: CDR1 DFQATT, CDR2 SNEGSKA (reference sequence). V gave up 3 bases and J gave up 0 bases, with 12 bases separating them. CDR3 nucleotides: TGCAGTGCTAGCCGGGACGCCTACTCCTACGAGCAGTACTTC. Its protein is CSASRDAYSYEQYF.

CDR3 bases: TGCGCCAGCAGCCAGTCCCCCGCGCCCAGGGGTCGAAGAACCTACGAGCAGTACTTC. This encodes CASSQSPAPRGRRTYEQYF. This sequence joins TRBV4-1 and TRBJ2-7; tentatively, D is TRBD1 (6 bases). The CDR3 consists of 19 residues. CDR1 and CDR2 from the germline V gene are MGHRA and YSYEKL. V was pared by 3 bases and J by 2 bases, with 26 bases between.

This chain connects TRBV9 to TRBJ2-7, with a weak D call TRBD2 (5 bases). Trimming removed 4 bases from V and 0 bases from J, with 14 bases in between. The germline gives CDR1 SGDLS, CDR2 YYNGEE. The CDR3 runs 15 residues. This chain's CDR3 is CASSPGIYGSYEQYF. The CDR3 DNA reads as TGTGCCAGCAGCCCCGGGATCTACGGCTCCTACGAGCAGTACTTC.

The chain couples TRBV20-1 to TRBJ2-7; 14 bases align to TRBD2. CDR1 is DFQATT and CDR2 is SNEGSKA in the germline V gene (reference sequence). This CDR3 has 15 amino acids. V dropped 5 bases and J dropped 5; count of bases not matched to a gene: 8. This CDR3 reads CSAAPRLAGGDEQYF. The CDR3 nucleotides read TGCAGTGCTGCCCCCCGACTAGCGGGAGGGGACGAGCAGTACTTC.

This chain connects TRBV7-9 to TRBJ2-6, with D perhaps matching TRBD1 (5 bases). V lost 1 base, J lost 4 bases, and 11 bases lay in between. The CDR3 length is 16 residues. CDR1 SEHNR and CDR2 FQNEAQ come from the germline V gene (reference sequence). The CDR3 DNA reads TGTGCCAGCAGCTTAGACCAGGGCGGCGGGGCCAACGTCCTGACTTTC. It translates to CASSLDQGGGANVLTF.

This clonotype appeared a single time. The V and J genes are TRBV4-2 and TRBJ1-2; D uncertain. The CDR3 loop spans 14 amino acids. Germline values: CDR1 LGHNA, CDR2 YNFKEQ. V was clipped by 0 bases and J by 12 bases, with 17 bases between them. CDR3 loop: CASSQESRPSGNTF. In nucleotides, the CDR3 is TGTGCCAGCAGCCAAGAGAGCCGTCCCTCGGGCAACACCTTC.

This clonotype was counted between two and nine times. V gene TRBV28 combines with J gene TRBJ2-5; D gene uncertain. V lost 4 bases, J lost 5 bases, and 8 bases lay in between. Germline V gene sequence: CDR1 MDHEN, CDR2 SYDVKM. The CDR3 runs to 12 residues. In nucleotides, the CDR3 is TGTGCCAGCAGTTCTGAACGGGAGACCCAGTACTTC. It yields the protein CASSSERETQYF. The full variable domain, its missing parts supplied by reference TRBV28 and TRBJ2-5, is DVKVTQSSRYLVKRTGEKVFLECVQDMDHENMFWYRQDPGLGLRLIYFSYDVKMKEKGDIPEGYSVSREKKERFSLILESASTNQTSMYLCASSSERETQYFGPGTRLLVL.

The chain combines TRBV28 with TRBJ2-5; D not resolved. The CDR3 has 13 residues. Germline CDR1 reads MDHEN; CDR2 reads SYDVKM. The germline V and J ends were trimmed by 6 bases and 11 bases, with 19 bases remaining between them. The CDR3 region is CASSPLSLGEQYF. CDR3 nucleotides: TGTGCCAGCAGCCCCTTAAGTTTGGGTGAGCAGTACTTC.

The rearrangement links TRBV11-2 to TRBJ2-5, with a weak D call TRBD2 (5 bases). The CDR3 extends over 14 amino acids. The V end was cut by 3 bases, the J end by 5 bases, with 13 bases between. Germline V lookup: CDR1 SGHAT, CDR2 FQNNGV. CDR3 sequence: CASSFIGMLETQYF. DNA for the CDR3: TGTGCCAGCAGCTTCATCGGGATGTTGGAGACCCAGTACTTC.

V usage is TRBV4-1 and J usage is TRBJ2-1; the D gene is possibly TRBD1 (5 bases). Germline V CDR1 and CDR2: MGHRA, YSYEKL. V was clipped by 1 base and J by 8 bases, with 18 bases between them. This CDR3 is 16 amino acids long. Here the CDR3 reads CASSQGQGIEKYEQFF. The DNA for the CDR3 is TGCGCCAGCAGCCAAGGCCAGGGAATTGAGAAGTATGAGCAGTTCTTC.

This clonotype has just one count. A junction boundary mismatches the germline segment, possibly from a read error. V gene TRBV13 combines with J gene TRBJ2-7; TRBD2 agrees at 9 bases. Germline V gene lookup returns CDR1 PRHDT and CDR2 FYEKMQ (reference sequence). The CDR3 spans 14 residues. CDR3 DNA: TGTGCCAGCAGCGTAGGCGCCGGGACTAGCCCGCAGTACTTC. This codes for CASSVGAGTSPQYF.

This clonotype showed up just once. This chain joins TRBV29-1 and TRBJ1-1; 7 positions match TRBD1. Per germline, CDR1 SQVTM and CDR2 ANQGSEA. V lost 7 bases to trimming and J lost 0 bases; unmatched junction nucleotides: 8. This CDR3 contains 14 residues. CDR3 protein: CSAFSGGLNTEAFF. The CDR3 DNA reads TGCAGCGCCTTTTCAGGGGGATTGAACACTGAAGCTTTCTTT. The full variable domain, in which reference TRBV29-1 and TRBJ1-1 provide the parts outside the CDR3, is SAVISQKPSRDICQRGTSLTIQCQVDSQVTMMFWYRQQPGQSLTLIATANQGSEATYESGFVIDKFPISRPNLTFSTLTVSNMSPEDSSIYLCSAFSGGLNTEAFFGQGTRLTVV.

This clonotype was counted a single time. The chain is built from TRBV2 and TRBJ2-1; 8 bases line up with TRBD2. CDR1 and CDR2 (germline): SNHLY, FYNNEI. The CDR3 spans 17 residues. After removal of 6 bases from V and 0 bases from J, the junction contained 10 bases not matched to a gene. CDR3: CASRKGESGSSYNEQFF. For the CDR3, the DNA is TGTGCCAGCAGGAAGGGAGAAAGCGGGAGCTCCTACAATGAGCAGTTCTTC.

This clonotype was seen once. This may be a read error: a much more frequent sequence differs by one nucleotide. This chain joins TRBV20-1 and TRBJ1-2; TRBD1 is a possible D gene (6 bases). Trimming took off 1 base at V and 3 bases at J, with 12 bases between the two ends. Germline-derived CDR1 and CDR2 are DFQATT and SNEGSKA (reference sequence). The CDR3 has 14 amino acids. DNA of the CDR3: TGCAGTGCTAGAGTGAAGGGGGGCCACTATGGCTACACCTTC. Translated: CSARVKGGHYGYTF.

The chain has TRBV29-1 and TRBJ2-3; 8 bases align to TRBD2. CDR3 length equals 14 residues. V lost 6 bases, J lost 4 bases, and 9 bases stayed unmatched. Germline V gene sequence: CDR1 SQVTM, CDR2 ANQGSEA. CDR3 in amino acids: CSVRLAYQADTQYF. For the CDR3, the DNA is TGCAGCGTAAGACTAGCGTATCAGGCAGATACGCAGTATTTT.

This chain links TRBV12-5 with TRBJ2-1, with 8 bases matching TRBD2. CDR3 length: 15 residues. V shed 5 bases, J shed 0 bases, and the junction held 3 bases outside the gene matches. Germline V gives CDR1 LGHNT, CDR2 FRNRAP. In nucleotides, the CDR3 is TGTGCTAGTGGTGAGAGCGGGAGCTCCTACAATGAGCAGTTCTTC. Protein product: CASGESGSSYNEQFF.

The CDR3 DNA reads TGTGCCAGCAGTGAGACTAGCGGGAGGGTTACGCAGTATTTT. Translated: CASSETSGRVTQYF. J is TRBJ2-3 and V is TRBV6-1; 14 nucleotides line up with TRBD2. V gave up 3 bases and J gave up 8 bases; unmatched junction bases: 1. Germline CDR1 is MNHNS and CDR2 is SASEGT. This CDR3 is built from 14 residues.

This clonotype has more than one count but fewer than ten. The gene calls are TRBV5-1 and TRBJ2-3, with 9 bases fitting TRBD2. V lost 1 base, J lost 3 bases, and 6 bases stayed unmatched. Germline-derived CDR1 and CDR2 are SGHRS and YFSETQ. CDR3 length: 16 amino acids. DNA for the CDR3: TGCGCCAGCAGCTTGAATAGCGGGAGACTAACAGATACGCAGTATTTT. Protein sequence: CASSLNSGRLTDTQYF.